A single sample gave rise to the 5 T cell receptor beta chains below, sequenced in a study of T cell responses to AZD1222 COVID-19 vaccine. The assay was immunoSEQ multiplex PCR, and TCRdb's table has in-frame clones only and misses some. The table lists around 160,000 clones, 85% to 95% of them singletons. This material consisted of peripheral blood, taken on day 0 of AZD1222 vaccination. The origin of the receptors is an adult in good health.

The count of this clone is one. CDR3 in amino acids: CASSYSRGLEIDTQYF. The CDR3 DNA follows: TGTGCCAGCAGTTACTCCCGGGGACTAGAGATAGATACGCAGTATTTT. The chain couples TRBV6-5 to TRBJ2-3; 8 nucleotides align to TRBD2. V lost 0 bases, J lost 5 bases, and 7 bases stayed unmatched. CDR3 length: 16 residues. Germline V gives CDR1 MNHEY, CDR2 SVGAGI.

This chain links TRBV5-1 with TRBJ2-1; 10 bases line up with TRBD2. The CDR3 has 17 amino acids. Losses at the gene ends were 3 bases for V and 7 bases for J; bases not matched to a gene: 13. CDR1 SGHRS and CDR2 YFSETQ come from the germline V gene. The DNA of the CDR3 is TGCGCCAGCAGCTGGGCCCTGGGTAGCGGGAGGTCTAATGAGCAGTTCTTC. Amino acids: CASSWALGSGRSNEQFF.

Concerning this clone itself: Within the sample, other DNA sequences also encode this same CDR3. The V call is TRBV18, the J call TRBJ2-1, with D unresolved. Germline CDR1 KGHSH, CDR2 LQKENI. V lost 6 bases, J lost 1 base, and 7 bases lay in between. The CDR3 consists of 13 residues. The CDR3 sequence is CASSPPSYNEQFF. CDR3 coding DNA: TGTGCCAGCTCCCCTCCTTCCTACAATGAGCAGTTCTTC.

In its sample, this clone was seen once. The gene calls are TRBV7-7 and TRBJ2-5; 9 bases map to TRBD2. V dropped 5 bases and J dropped 5; count of bases not matched to a gene: 12. The CDR3 runs to 16 residues. CDR1 SSHAT and CDR2 FNYEAQ come from the germline V gene (reference sequence). The CDR3 DNA follows: TGTGCCAGCAGCCGGGGTAGTAGCGGGGGCGGGGAGACCCAGTACTTC. Translating it yields CASSRGSSGGGETQYF.

The chain carries TRBV29-1 and TRBJ2-3, with D hard to call. This CDR3 has 12 amino acids. Deletions cut 2 bases from V and 4 bases from J, with 7 bases between. Germline-derived CDR1 and CDR2 are SQVTM and ANQGSEA. This CDR3 reads CSVESGPDTQYF. The CDR3 DNA reads TGCAGCGTTGAAAGTGGTCCAGATACGCAGTATTTT.